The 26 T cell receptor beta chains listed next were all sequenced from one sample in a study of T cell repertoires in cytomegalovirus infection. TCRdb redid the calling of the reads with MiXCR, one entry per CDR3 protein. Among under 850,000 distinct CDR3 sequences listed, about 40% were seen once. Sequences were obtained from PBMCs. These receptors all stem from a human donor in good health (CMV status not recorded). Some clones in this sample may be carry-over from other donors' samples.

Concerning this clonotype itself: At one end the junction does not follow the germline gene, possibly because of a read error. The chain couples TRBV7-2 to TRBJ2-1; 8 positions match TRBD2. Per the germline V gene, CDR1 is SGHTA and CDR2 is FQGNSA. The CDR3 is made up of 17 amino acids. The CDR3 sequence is CASSLSPGGGRDKEQFF. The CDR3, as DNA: TGTGCCAGCAGCTTATCCCCTGGCGGGGGGAGGGACAAGGAGCAGTTCTTC.

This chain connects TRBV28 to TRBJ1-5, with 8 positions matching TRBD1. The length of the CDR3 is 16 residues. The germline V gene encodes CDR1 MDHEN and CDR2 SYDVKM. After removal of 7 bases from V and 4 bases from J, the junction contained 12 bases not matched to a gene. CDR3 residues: CASIRNSGGINQPQHF. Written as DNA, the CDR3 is TGTGCCAGCATACGAAATTCAGGGGGCATAAATCAGCCCCAGCATTTT.

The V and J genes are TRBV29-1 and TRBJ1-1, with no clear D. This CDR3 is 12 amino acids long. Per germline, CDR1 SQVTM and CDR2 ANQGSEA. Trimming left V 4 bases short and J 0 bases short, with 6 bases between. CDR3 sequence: CSVAQMNTEAFF. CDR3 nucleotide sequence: TGCAGCGTTGCTCAAATGAACACTGAAGCTTTCTTT.

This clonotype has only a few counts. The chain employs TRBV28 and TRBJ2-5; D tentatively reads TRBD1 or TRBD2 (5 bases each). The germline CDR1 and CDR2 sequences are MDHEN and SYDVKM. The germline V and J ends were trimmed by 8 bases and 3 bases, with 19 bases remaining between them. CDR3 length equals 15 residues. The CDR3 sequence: CASYARGVRKETQYF. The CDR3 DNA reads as TGTGCCAGCTACGCCCGGGGCGTTAGGAAAGAGACCCAGTACTTC. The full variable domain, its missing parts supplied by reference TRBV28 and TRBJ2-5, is DVKVTQSSRYLVKRTGEKVFLECVQDMDHENMFWYRQDPGLGLRLIYFSYDVKMKEKGDIPEGYSVSREKKERFSLILESASTNQTSMYLCASYARGVRKETQYFGPGTRLLVL.

As DNA, the CDR3 is TGTGCCACCAGTGAACCGGACAGGGCGAACACCGGGGAGCTGTTTTTT. Protein product: CATSEPDRANTGELFF. The rearrangement links TRBV24-1 to TRBJ2-2, with 8 bases lining up with TRBD1. J was trimmed by 0 bases and V by 4 bases; bases with no gene match: 3. The CDR3 runs to 16 residues. CDR1 and CDR2 from the germline V gene are KGHDR and SFDVKD.

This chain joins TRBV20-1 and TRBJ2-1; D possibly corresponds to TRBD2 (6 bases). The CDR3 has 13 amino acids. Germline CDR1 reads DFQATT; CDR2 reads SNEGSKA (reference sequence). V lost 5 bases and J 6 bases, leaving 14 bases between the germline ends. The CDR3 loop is CSAVTTSSNEQFF. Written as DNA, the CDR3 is TGCAGTGCTGTAACGACTAGTTCCAATGAGCAGTTCTTC.

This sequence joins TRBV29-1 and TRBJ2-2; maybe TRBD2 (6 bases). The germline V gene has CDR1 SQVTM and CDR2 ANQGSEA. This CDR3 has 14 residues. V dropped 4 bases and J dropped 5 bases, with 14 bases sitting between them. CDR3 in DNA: TGCAGCGTTGGATCCGGGGGTAATACCGGGGAGCTGTTTTTT. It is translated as CSVGSGGNTGELFF.

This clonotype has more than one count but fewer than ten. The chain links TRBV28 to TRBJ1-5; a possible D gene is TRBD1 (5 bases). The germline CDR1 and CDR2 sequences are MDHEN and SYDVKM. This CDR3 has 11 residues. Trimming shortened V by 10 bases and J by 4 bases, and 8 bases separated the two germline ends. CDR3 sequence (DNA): TGTGCCACTCAGGGAAATCAGCCCCAGCATTTT. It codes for CATQGNQPQHF.

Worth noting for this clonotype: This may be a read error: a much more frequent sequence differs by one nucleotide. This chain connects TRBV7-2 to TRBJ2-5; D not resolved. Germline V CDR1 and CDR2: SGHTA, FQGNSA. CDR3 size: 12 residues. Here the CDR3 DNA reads TGTGTCAGCAGCGATATAAGAGAGACCCAGTACTTC. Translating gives CVSSDIRETQYF.

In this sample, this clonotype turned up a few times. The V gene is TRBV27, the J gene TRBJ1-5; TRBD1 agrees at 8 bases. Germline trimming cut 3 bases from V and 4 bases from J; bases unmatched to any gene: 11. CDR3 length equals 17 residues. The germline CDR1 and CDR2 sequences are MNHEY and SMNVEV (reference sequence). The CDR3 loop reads CASSLKAGTGLNQPQHF. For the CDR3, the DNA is TGTGCCAGCAGTTTGAAGGCCGGGACAGGCTTAAATCAGCCCCAGCATTTT.

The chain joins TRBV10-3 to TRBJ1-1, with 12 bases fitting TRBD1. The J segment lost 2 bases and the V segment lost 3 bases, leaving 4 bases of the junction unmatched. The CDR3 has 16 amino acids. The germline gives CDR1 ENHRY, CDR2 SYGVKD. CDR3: CAISDPGTGGNTEAFF. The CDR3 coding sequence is TGTGCCATCAGTGATCCCGGGACAGGGGGCAACACTGAAGCTTTCTTT.

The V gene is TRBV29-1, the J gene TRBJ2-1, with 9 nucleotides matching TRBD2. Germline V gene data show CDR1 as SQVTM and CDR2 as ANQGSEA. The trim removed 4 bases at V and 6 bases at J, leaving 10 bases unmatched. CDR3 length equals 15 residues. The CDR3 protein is CSVVSAGGPINEQFF. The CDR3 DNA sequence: TGCAGCGTTGTTTCGGCGGGAGGGCCTATCAATGAGCAGTTCTTC.

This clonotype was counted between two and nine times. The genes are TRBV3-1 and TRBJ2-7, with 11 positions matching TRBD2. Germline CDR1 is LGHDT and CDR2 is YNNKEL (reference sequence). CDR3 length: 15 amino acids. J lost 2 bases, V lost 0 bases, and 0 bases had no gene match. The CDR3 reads CASSQELAGAYEQYF. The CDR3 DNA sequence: TGTGCCAGCAGCCAAGAACTAGCGGGGGCCTACGAGCAGTACTTC.

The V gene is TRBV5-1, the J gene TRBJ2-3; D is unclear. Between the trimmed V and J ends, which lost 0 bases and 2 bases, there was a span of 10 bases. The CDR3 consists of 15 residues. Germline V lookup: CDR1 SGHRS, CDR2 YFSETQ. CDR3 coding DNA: TGCGCCAGCAGCTTGGATCAGGCCCCCACAGATACGCAGTATTTT. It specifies CASSLDQAPTDTQYF.

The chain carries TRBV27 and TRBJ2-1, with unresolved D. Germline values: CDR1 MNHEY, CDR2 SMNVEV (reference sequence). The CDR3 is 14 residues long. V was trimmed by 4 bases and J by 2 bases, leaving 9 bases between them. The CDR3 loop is CASSSIATYNEQFF. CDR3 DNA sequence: TGTGCCAGCAGTTCGATAGCCACCTACAATGAGCAGTTCTTC.

The CDR3 DNA follows: TGTGCCAGCAGCGAGATTCGACAGGGGGTACGGTACGAGCAGTACTTC. This codes for CASSEIRQGVRYEQYF. V gene TRBV6-5 combines with J gene TRBJ2-7; 9 bases are shared with TRBD1. CDR3 length: 16 residues. The ends lost 6 bases at V and 4 bases at J; junction bases unmatched: 13. Germline CDR1 and CDR2: MNHEY and SVGAGI.

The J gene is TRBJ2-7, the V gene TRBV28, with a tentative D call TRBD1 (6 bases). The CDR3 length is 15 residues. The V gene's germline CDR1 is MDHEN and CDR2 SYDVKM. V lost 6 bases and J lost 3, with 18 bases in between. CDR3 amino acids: CASSHYTGSIYEQYF. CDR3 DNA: TGTGCCAGCAGCCACTACACAGGGTCCATCTACGAGCAGTACTTC. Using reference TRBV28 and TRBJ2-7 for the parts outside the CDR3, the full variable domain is DVKVTQSSRYLVKRTGEKVFLECVQDMDHENMFWYRQDPGLGLRLIYFSYDVKMKEKGDIPEGYSVSREKKERFSLILESASTNQTSMYLCASSHYTGSIYEQYFGPGTRLTVT.

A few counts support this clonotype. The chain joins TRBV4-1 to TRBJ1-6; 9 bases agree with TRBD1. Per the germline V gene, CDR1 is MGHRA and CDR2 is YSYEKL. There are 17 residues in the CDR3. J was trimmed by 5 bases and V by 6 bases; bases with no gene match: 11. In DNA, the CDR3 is TGCGCCAGCAGGTTCGGTGCACAGGGGGCGGATAATTCACCCCTCCACTTT. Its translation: CASRFGAQGADNSPLHF.

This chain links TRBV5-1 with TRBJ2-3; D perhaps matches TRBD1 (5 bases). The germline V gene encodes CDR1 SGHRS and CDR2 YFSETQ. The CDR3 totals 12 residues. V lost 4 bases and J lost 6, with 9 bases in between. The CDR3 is CASSPNRDTQYF. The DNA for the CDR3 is TGCGCCAGCAGCCCGAACAGGGATACGCAGTATTTT.

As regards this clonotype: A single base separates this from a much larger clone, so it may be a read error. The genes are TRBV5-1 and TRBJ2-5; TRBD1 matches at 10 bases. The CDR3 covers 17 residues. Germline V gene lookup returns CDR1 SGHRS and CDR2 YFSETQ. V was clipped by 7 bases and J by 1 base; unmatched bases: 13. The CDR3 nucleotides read TGCGCCAGCCGCCCCGGGGCCGGGACAGGGGCCCAAGAGACCCAGTACTTC. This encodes CASRPGAGTGAQETQYF.

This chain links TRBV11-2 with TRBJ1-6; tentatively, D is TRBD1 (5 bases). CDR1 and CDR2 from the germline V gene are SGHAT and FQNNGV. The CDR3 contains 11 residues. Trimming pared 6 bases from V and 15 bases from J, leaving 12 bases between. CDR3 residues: CASSQGTFLHF. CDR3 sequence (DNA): TGTGCCAGCAGTCAAGGGACCTTCCTCCACTTT. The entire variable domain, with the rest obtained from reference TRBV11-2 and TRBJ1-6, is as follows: EAGVAQSPRYKIIEKRQSVAFWCNPISGHATLYWYQQILGQGPKLLIQFQNNGVVDDSQLPKDRFSAERLKGVDSTLKIQPAKLEDSAVYLCASSQGTFLHFGNGTRLTVT.

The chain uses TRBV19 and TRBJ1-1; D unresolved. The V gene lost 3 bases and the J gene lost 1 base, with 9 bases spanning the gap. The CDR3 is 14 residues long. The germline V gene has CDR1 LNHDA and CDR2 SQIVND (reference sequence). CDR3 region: CASSIPRRNTEAFF. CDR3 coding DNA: TGTGCCAGTAGTATTCCGCGAAGGAACACTGAAGCTTTCTTT.

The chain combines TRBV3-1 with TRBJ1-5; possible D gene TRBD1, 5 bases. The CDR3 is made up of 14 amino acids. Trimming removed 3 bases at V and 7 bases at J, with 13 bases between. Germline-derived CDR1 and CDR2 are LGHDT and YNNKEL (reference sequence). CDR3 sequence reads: CASSQGPGGQPQHF. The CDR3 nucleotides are TGTGCCAGCAGCCAGGGTCCCGGGGGGCAGCCCCAGCATTTT.

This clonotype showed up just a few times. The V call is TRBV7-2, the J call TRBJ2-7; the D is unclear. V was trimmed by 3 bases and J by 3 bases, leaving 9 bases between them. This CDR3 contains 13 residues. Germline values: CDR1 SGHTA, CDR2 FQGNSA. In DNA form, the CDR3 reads TGTGCCAGCAGCTTCCTTCTAGGCTACGAGCAGTACTTC. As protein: CASSFLLGYEQYF.

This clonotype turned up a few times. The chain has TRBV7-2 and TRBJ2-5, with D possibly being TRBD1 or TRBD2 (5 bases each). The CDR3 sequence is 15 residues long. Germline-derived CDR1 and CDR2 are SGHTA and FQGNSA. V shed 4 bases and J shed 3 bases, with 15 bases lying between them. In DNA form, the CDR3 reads TGTGCCAGCAGCTCCCCTAACGTGGGGGAAGAGACCCAGTACTTC. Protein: CASSSPNVGEETQYF. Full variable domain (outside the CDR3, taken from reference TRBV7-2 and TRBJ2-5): GAGVSQSPSNKVTEKGKDVELRCDPISGHTALYWYRQSLGQGLEFLIYFQGNSAPDKSGLPSDRFSAERTGGSVSTLTIQRTQQEDSAVYLCASSSPNVGEETQYFGPGTRLLVL.

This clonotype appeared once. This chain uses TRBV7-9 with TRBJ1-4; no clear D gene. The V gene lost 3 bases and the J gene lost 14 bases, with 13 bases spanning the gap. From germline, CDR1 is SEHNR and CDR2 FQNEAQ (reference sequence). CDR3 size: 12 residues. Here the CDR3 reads CASSFSGSYLFF. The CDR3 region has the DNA TGTGCCAGCAGCTTCTCCGGATCCTACCTGTTTTTT.